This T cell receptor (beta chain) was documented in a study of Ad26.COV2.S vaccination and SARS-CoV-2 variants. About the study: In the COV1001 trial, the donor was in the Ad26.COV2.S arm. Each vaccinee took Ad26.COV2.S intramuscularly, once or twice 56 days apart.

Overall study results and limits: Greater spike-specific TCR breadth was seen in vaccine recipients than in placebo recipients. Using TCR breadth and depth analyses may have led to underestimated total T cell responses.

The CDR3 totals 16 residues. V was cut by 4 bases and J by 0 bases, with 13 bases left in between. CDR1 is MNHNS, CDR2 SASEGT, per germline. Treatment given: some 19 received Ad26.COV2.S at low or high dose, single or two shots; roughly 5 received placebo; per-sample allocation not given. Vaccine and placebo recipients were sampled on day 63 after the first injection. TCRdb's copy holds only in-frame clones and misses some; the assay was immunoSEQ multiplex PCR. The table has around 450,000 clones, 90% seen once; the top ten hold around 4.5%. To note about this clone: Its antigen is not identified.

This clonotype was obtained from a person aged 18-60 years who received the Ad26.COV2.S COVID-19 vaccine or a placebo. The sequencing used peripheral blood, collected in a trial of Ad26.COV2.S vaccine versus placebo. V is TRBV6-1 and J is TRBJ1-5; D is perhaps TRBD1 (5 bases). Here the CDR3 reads CASSGQGFTSNQPQHF. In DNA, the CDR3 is TGTGCCAGCAGTGGTCAGGGTTTTACTAGCAATCAGCCCCAGCATTTT.